The subject of this entry is one T cell receptor (beta chain). Profiling relied on immunoSEQ multiplex PCR, and the TCRdb table lists in-frame clones only, not all of them. Of fewer than 130,000 clones in the sample, 70% to 90% were seen once. This sample was included in a study of PD-L1 blockade in urothelial cancer. V dropped 3 bases and J dropped 8 bases, with 19 bases sitting between them. The CDR3 has 15 residues. Per germline, CDR1 LNHDA and CDR2 SQIVND (reference sequence). Each patient gave between 1 and 8 samples, pretreatment and on-treatment. The TCR was taken from a man aged 50 to 59 with urothelial cancer. This specimen consisted of PBMCs, obtained around atezolizumab (anti-PD-L1) treatment. The genes are TRBV19 and TRBJ1-2; tentative D call: TRBD1 (5 bases). The DNA for the CDR3 is TGTGCCAGTAGTATGGCAGGGTATAGTACGGGCGGCTACACCTTC. Its translation is CASSMAGYSTGGYTF. Full variable domain (rest looked up from reference TRBV19 and TRBJ1-2): DGGITQSPKYLFRKEGQNVTLSCEQNLNHDAMYWYRQDPGQGLRLIYYSQIVNDFQKGDIAEGYSVSREKKESFPLTVTSAQKNPTAFYLCASSMAGYSTGGYTFGSGTRLTVV.